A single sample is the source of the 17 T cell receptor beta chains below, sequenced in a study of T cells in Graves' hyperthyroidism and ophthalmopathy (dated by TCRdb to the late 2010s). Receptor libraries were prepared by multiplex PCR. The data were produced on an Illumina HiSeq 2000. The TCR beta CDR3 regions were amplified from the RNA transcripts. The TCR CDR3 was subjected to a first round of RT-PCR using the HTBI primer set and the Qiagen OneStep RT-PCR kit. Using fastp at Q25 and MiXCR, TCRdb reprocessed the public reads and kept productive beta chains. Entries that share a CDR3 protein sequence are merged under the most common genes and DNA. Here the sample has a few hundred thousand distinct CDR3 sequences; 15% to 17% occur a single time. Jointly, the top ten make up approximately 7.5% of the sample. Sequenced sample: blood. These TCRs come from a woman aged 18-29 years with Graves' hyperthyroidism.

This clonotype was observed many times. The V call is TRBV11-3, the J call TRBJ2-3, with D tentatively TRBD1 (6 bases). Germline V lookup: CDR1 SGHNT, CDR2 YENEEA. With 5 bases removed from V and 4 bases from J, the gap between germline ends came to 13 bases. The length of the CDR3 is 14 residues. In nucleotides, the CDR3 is TGTGCCAGCAGCGGGGGCAGGGTGGCAGATACGCAGTATTTT. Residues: CASSGGRVADTQYF.

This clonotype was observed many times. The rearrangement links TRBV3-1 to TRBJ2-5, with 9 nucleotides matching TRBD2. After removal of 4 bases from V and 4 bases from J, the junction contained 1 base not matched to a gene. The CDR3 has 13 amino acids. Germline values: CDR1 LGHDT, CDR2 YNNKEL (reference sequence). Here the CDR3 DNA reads TGTGCCAGCAGCCTGACTAGCGGAGAGACCCAGTACTTC. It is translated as CASSLTSGETQYF.

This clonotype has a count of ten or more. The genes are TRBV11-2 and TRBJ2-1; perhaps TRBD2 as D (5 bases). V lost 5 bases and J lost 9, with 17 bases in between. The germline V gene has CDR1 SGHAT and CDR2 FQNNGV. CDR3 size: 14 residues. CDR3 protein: CASSHRGVRGEQFF. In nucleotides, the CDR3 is TGTGCCAGCAGCCACCGGGGAGTACGAGGTGAGCAGTTCTTC.

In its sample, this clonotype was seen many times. CDR3 sequence (DNA): TGTGCCATCAGTGATGGGCTAGCGGGAGACCGGGAGCAGTACTTC. This encodes CAISDGLAGDREQYF. V gene TRBV10-3 combines with J gene TRBJ2-7; 10 bases are a match to TRBD2. The J segment lost 7 bases and the V segment lost 3 bases, leaving 9 bases of the junction unmatched. Germline V gene lookup returns CDR1 ENHRY and CDR2 SYGVKD. This CDR3 comprises 15 residues.

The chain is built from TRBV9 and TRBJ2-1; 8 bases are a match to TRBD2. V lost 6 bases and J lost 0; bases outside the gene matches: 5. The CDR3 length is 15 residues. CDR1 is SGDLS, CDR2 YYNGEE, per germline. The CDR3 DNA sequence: TGTGCCAGCACCGTCGGGACTAGCTCCTACAATGAGCAGTTCTTC. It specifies CASTVGTSSYNEQFF. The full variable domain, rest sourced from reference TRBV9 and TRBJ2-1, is DSGVTQTPKHLITATGQRVTLRCSPRSGDLSVYWYQQSLDQGLQFLIQYYNGEERAKGNILERFSAQQFPDLHSELNLSSLELGDSALYFCASTVGTSSYNEQFFGPGTRLTVL.

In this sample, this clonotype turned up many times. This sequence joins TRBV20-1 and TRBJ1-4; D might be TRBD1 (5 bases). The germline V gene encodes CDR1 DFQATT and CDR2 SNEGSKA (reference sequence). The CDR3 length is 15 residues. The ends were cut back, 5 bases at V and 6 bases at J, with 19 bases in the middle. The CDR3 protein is CSAGWGGHGDEKLFF. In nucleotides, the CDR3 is TGCAGTGCTGGTTGGGGGGGTCATGGAGATGAAAAACTGTTTTTT.

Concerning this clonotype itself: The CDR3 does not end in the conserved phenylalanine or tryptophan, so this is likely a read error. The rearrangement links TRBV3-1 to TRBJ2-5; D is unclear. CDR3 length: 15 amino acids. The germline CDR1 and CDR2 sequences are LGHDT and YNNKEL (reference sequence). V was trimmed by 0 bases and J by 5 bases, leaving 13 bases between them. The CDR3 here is CASSQDAAPRETQYL. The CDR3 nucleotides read TGTGCCAGCAGCCAAGATGCAGCTCCAAGGGAGACCCAGTACCTC.

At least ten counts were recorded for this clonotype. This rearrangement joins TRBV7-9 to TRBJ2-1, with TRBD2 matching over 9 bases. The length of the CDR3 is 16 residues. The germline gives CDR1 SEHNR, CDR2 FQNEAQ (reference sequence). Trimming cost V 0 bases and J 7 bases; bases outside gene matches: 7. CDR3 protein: CASSLAAGGPGNEQFF. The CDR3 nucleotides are TGTGCCAGCAGCTTAGCCGCGGGGGGGCCGGGGAATGAGCAGTTCTTC.

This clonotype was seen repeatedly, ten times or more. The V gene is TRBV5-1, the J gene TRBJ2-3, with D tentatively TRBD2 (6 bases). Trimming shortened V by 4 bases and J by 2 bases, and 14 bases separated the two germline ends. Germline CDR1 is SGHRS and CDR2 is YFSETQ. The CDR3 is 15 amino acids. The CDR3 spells CASSQWGTLTDTQYF. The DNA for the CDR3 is TGCGCCAGCAGCCAGTGGGGGACTCTCACAGATACGCAGTATTTT.

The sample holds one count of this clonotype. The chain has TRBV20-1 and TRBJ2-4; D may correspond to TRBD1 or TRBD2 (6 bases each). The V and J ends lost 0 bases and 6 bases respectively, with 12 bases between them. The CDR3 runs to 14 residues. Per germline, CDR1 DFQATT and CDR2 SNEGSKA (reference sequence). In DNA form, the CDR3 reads TGCAGTGCTAGAGATTCAGGAGGGGGAAACATTCAGTACTTC. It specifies CSARDSGGGNIQYF.

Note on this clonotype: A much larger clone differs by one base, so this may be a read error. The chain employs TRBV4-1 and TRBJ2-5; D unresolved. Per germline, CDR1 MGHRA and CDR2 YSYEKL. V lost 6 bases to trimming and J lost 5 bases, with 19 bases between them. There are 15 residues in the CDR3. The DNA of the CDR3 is TGCGCCAGCAGACCTAAATCATGTCGCCAGGAGACCCAGTACTTC. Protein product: CASRPKSCRQETQYF.

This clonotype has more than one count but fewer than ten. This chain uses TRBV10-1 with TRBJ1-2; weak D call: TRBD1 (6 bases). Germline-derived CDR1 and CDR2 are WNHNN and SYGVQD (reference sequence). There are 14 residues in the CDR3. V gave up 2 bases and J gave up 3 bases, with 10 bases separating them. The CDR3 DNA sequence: TGCGCCAGCAGTGAGGCAGGGGTGGACTATGGCTACACCTTC. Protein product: CASSEAGVDYGYTF.

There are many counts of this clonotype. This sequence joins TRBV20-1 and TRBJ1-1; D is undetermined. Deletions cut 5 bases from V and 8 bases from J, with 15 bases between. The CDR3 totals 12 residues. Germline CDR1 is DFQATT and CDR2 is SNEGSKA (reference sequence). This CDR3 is CSALHGAPEAFF. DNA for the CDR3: TGCAGTGCTCTCCACGGAGCCCCAGAAGCTTTCTTT.

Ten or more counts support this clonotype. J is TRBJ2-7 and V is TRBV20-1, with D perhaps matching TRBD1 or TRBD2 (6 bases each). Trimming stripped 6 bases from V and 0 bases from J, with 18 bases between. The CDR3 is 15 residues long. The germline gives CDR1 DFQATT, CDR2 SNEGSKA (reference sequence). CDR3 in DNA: TGCAGTGCCCCTGTACCGGGGGCTCTCTCCTACGAGCAGTACTTC. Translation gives CSAPVPGALSYEQYF.

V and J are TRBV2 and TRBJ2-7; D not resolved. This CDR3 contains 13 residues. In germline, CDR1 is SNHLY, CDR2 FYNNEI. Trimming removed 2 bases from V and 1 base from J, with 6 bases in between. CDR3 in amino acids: CASSETVSYEQYF. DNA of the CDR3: TGTGCCAGCAGTGAAACGGTGTCCTACGAGCAGTACTTC. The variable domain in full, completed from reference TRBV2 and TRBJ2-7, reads EPEVTQTPSHQVTQMGQEVILRCVPISNHLYFYWYRQILGQKVEFLVSFYNNEISEKSEIFDDQFSVERPDGSNFTLKIRSTKLEDSAMYFCASSETVSYEQYFGPGTRLTVT.

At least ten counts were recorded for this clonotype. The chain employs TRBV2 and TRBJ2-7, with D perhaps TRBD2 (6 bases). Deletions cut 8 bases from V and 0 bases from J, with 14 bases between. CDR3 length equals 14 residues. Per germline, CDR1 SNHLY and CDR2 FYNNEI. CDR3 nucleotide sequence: TGTGCCAGCGGGAGGATCCCGAGCTCCTACGAGCAGTACTTC. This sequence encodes CASGRIPSSYEQYF.

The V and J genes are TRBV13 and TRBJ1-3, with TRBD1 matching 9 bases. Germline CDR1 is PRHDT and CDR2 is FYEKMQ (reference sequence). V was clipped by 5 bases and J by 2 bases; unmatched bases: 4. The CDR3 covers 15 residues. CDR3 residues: CASSPGTGTGNTIYF. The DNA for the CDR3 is TGTGCCAGCAGCCCCGGGACAGGGACTGGAAACACCATATATTTT.